This T cell receptor (beta chain) was profiled in a study of blood T cell repertoires in COVID-19. Study information: Acute and convalescent COVID-19 specimens originated in the United States, Italy and Spain. T cells, B-cell-depleted T cells, or PBMCs provided the cDNA or gDNA that served as material.

The CDR3 runs 14 residues. V lost 4 bases and J lost 6; bases outside the gene matches: 5. Germline lookup yields CDR1 SGHNT and CDR2 YYREEE (reference sequence). Original data processing: Using reference gene primer amplification, nucleated cell counts were estimated. The method was immunoSEQ multiplex PCR; TCRdb's version includes in-frame clones alone and lacks a portion of them. Clone size and the V and J calls come from that table; the DNA yielded D and trimming. The sample contains around 380,000 clones, over 65% of which appear only once. This sequence was found in a human donor with acute or convalescent COVID-19. The donor label of this sample is uncertain. The chain employs TRBV5-4 and TRBJ2-1, with 9 nucleotides matching TRBD2. The sequenced sample was peripheral blood. The CDR3 DNA sequence: TGTGCCAGCAGCACGGGACTAGCCCTCAATGAGCAGTTCTTC. Its protein is CASSTGLALNEQFF.